Below are 11 T cell receptor beta chains sequenced from a single sample in a study of glioma-infiltrating T cells after dendritic cell vaccination (dated by TCRdb to 2016 to 2017). Explained via the paper, the time point label denotes: after dendritic cell vaccination, including at tumor progression/relapse. The library was built by means of the immunoSEQ multiplex PCR assay. The immuneACCESS repertoire file appears here via TCRdb, limited to in-frame rearrangements. These files lack a portion of the clones; in checked studies, under half of the deficit traces to unresolved V genes, and the cause of the others is not known. This sample has more than 95,000 clones in its table, and around 80% of those were observed once. The ten largest clones capture approximately 5.4% of the sample. Sequenced here: blood, sampled after dendritic cell vaccination. The origin of the receptors is a human donor with glioblastoma.

Comment on this clone: Other nucleotide sequences from this sample produce the same CDR3. The chain couples TRBV27 to TRBJ2-1; 13 bases map to TRBD2. CDR3 length: 16 residues. J gave up 3 bases and V 5 bases, and 4 bases lay outside the gene matches. Looked up from germline, CDR1 is MNHEY and CDR2 is SMNVEV (reference sequence). CDR3 in DNA: TGTGCCAGCAGTCCCCGGACTAGCGGGGGCTACAATGAGCAGTTCTTC. It translates to CASSPRTSGGYNEQFF.

CDR3 in amino acids: CSVDGQGDQPQHF. The CDR3 coding sequence is TGCAGCGTTGATGGTCAGGGGGATCAGCCCCAGCATTTT. The V call is TRBV29-1, the J call TRBJ1-5, with 7 bases aligning to TRBD1. This CDR3 spans 13 amino acids. V lost 3 bases and J lost 5; bases outside the gene matches: 4. Per germline, CDR1 SQVTM and CDR2 ANQGSEA.

This sequence joins TRBV5-1 and TRBJ1-1; TRBD1 aligns across 11 bases. The CDR3 runs to 17 residues. J lost 4 bases, V lost 4 bases, and 12 bases had no gene match. Germline loops: CDR1 SGHRS, CDR2 YFSETQ. Here the CDR3 reads CASSRERTGGFVTEAFF. The DNA of the CDR3 is TGCGCCAGCAGCCGAGAAAGGACAGGGGGCTTCGTCACTGAAGCTTTCTTT. Complete variable domain (other parts from reference TRBV5-1 and TRBJ1-1): KAGVTQTPRYLIKTRGQQVTLSCSPISGHRSVSWYQQTPGQGLQFLFEYFSETQRNKGNFPGRFSGRQFSNSRSEMNVSTLELGDSALYLCASSRERTGGFVTEAFFGQGTRLTVV.

The table lists this clone with a few counts. The chain uses TRBV5-8 and TRBJ1-1; no clear D. This CDR3 contains 16 residues. The germline CDR1 and CDR2 sequences are SGHTS and YDEGEE. V was cut by 5 bases and J by 4 bases, with 21 bases left in between. CDR3 loop: CASRHSMLGETTEAFF. Written as DNA, the CDR3 is TGTGCCAGCAGACACAGCATGCTCGGGGAAACCACTGAAGCTTTCTTT.

The rearrangement uses TRBV27 and TRBJ2-7; a weak D match, TRBD2 (6 bases). This CDR3 contains 14 residues. Trimming left V 5 bases short and J 4 bases short, with 15 bases between. Germline V gene sequence: CDR1 MNHEY, CDR2 SMNVEV (reference sequence). Here the CDR3 reads CASSRREPIYEQYF. The CDR3 DNA sequence: TGTGCCAGCAGTCGCCGGGAGCCCATTTACGAGCAGTACTTC.

In this sample, this clone turned up many times. V usage is TRBV10-1 and J usage is TRBJ2-7, with D uncertain. V was pared by 0 bases and J by 1 base, with 7 bases between. CDR1 WNHNN and CDR2 SYGVQD come from the germline V gene (reference sequence). The CDR3 sequence is 14 residues long. CDR3 nucleotide sequence: TGCGCCAGCAGTGAGTCGCTAGGATCCTACGAGCAGTACTTC. This sequence encodes CASSESLGSYEQYF.

This clone was seen more than once but under ten times. The V and J genes are TRBV2 and TRBJ1-3; the D gene is possibly TRBD1 (5 bases). The CDR3 contains 16 residues. Germline CDR1 is SNHLY and CDR2 is FYNNEI. V lost 0 bases, J lost 5 bases, and 14 bases lay in between. The CDR3 DNA sequence: TGTGCCAGCAGTGAAGCAAGGGCGTGGGGCCGAAACACCATATATTTT. Its protein is CASSEARAWGRNTIYF.

In DNA, the CDR3 is TGTGCCACCAATGACCGGGACTGCGAGGTGTGCGAGCAGTACTTC. It specifies CATNDRDCEVCEQYF. This chain uses TRBV7-3 with TRBJ2-7, with D possibly being TRBD2 (6 bases). Trimming stripped 10 bases from V and 6 bases from J, with 25 bases between. The CDR3 is made up of 15 amino acids. Looked up from germline, CDR1 is SGHTA and CDR2 is FQGTGA.

The chain is built from TRBV6-5 and TRBJ1-4, with D possibly TRBD1 on 6 matching bases. Trimming stripped 0 bases from V and 5 bases from J, with 13 bases between. The CDR3 has 16 amino acids. Per germline, CDR1 MNHEY and CDR2 SVGAGI. The CDR3 region has the DNA TGTGCCAGCAGTTACTCTTACTCCGGACAGAATGAAAAACTGTTTTTT. Protein: CASSYSYSGQNEKLFF.

J is TRBJ2-7 and V is TRBV14; the D is unclear. V lost 0 bases, J lost 5 bases, and 5 bases lay in between. Germline V gene lookup returns CDR1 SGHDN and CDR2 FVKESK. The CDR3 is 12 amino acids. CDR3: CASSQDLHEQYF. The DNA of the CDR3 is TGTGCCAGCAGCCAAGACCTCCACGAGCAGTACTTC.

J is TRBJ1-1 and V is TRBV19; D is uncertain. The germline CDR1 and CDR2 sequences are LNHDA and SQIVND (reference sequence). The CDR3 runs to 13 residues. V was pared by 5 bases and J by 0 bases, with 7 bases between. The CDR3, as DNA: TGTGCCAGTAGTCGTTCTGTGAACACTGAAGCTTTCTTT. Translating gives CASSRSVNTEAFF. The full variable domain, completed using reference TRBV19 and TRBJ1-1, is DGGITQSPKYLFRKEGQNVTLSCEQNLNHDAMYWYRQDPGQGLRLIYYSQIVNDFQKGDIAEGYSVSREKKESFPLTVTSAQKNPTAFYLCASSRSVNTEAFFGQGTRLTVV.